This T cell receptor beta chain was observed in a study of cytomegalovirus exposure and HLA in healthy donors. The primer mix had 60 Vbeta and 13 Jbeta primers. Using immunoSEQ multiplex PCR, the repertoire was profiled, and TCRdb retains in-frame clones only, with some absent. The repertoire holds roughly 100,000 clones, about 80% seen once, with 5.8% in the top ten. Germline loops: CDR1 MNHNS, CDR2 SASEGT. This CDR3 comprises 15 residues. J was trimmed by 8 bases and V by 3 bases; bases with no gene match: 11. The chain is built from TRBV6-1 and TRBJ1-2; 8 bases match TRBD1. The sequencing sample was made of PBMCs. The source of this sequence is a man aged 60 to 69 in good health and CMV-seropositive. The CDR3 region is CASSDGRGLALGYTF. DNA of the CDR3: TGTGCCAGCAGTGACGGCAGGGGGCTCGCTTTGGGCTACACCTTC.